A single TCR beta chain is shown here with its context. What it binds is unknown. The CDR3 contains 15 residues. Between the trimmed V and J ends, which lost 6 bases and 0 bases, there was a span of 12 bases. The data are from a study of blood T cells in healthy people across ages. Across the whole study: When template switching was applied, about one barcoded beta molecule was captured per two T cells. Study-level points and caveats: Getting older went along with TCR beta diversity per million T cells dropping roughly linearly. Estimates of diversity drawn from one million T cells were considered underestimates.

Primers used in a second PCR of about 6 to 12 cycles were a sample-barcoded 5' primer and a J-beta primer mix. Using its own MiXCR run on the 5' RACE reads, TCRdb lists one record per CDR3 protein. The sample shows roughly 1.4 million distinct CDR3 sequences, approximately 63% of them seen only once. The rearrangement links TRBV12-3 or TRBV12-4 to TRBJ1-3; perhaps TRBD1 as D (5 bases). The source material was blood. The sequence was collected from a man aged 18 to 29 in good health. CDR3 coding DNA: TGTGCCAGCAGCTACAGGAAAAACTCTGGAAACACCATATATTTT. Encoded protein: CASSYRKNSGNTIYF.